Each of the 8 T cell receptor beta chains below was sequenced from the same sample in a study of shared T cell receptors in the human thymus. This table comes from immunoSEQ multiplex PCR, and its TCRdb copy is limited to in-frame clones, with some not included. The sample gives 650,000 to 950,000 clones, approximately 83% of which show up once; roughly 0.01% is in the top ten. Separately, the same data were catalogued under a study of human thymus T cells.

Sequencing was done on a sample of thymocytes. The receptors stem from a girl in the first two years of life with a congenital heart defect.

This chain uses TRBV15 with TRBJ2-3; D may be TRBD2 (6 bases). The CDR3 runs 16 residues. CDR1 is LNHNV and CDR2 is YYDKDF in the germline V gene (reference sequence). The ends were cut back, 2 bases at V and 2 bases at J, with 14 bases in the middle. Written as DNA, the CDR3 is TGTGCCACCAGCAGACCACGGGGGACCTACACAGATACGCAGTATTTT. The encoded protein is CATSRPRGTYTDTQYF.

The CDR3 region has the DNA TGCACCAGCAGCCAAGATGGCAGTTACTATGGCTACACCTTC. Amino acid sequence: CTSSQDGSYYGYTF. The chain joins TRBV1 to TRBJ1-2; TRBD1 reflects the table's D call only, with no check against the DNA. TRBV1 is a listed pseudogene. The CDR3 runs 14 residues.

This clone has only one observation. This rearrangement joins TRBV27 to TRBJ1-2; D remains unclear. V was clipped by 6 bases and J by 5 bases, with 22 bases between them. This CDR3 spans 16 amino acids. Germline V gene data show CDR1 as MNHEY and CDR2 as SMNVEV (reference sequence). In DNA form, the CDR3 reads TGTGCCAGCAGCGCTATTTCCGGCACACAGATGTATGGCTACACCTTC. Translation gives CASSAISGTQMYGYTF.

The rearrangement links TRBV19 to TRBJ1-2, with 10 nucleotides matching TRBD1. This CDR3 region has 14 residues. Per germline, CDR1 LNHDA and CDR2 SQIVND (reference sequence). V shed 4 bases and J 6 bases; nucleotides not matched to a gene: 5. CDR3: CASSTRQGADGYTF. The CDR3, as DNA: TGTGCCAGTAGTACCAGACAGGGGGCTGATGGCTACACCTTC.

This CDR3 reads CASSEPILAGAAPYEQYF. The CDR3 DNA reads as TGTGCCAGCAGTGAGCCGATATTAGCGGGAGCCGCCCCCTACGAGCAGTACTTC. This chain uses TRBV6-1 with TRBJ2-7; TRBD2 matches at 9 bases. V trimming: 3 bases; J trimming: 2 bases; junction bases outside the gene matches: 14. Per the germline V gene, CDR1 is MNHNS and CDR2 is SASEGT. The CDR3 spans 18 residues.

The V call is TRBV4-3, the J call TRBJ1-1, with 9 bases that match TRBD1. V was pared by 0 bases and J by 5 bases, with 7 bases of the junction left unmatched. The germline gives CDR1 LGHNA, CDR2 YSLEER. This CDR3 is built from 16 residues. The CDR3: CASSQDRTGEGTEAFF. CDR3 bases: TGCGCCAGCAGCCAAGACCGGACAGGGGAGGGAACTGAAGCTTTCTTT.

The chain has TRBV5-1 and TRBJ2-7; possibly TRBD1 for D (6 bases). The CDR3 runs to 13 residues. Germline V CDR1 and CDR2: SGHRS, YFSETQ. V was cut by 2 bases and J by 5 bases, with 11 bases left in between. DNA for the CDR3: TGCGCCAGCAGCTTTACAGGGTTAAACGAGCAGTACTTC. This sequence encodes CASSFTGLNEQYF. Looking up the rest from reference TRBV5-1 and TRBJ2-7 gives the full variable domain: KAGVTQTPRYLIKTRGQQVTLSCSPISGHRSVSWYQQTPGQGLQFLFEYFSETQRNKGNFPGRFSGRQFSNSRSEMNVSTLELGDSALYLCASSFTGLNEQYFGPGTRLTVT.

The chain uses TRBV6-5 and TRBJ1-2; D uncertain. V lost 8 bases, J lost 4 bases, and 20 bases lay in between. Germline CDR1 is MNHEY and CDR2 is SVGAGI. The CDR3 loop spans 15 amino acids. CDR3 DNA sequence: TGTGCCAGCCGTCCGGAGGTTGAGGGTCCCTATGGCTACACCTTC. Encoded protein: CASRPEVEGPYGYTF.